The TCR beta chain described here comes from a study of blood T cell repertoires in COVID-19. Per the original data handling: Reference gene primer amplification gave nucleated cell count estimates. Produced via immunoSEQ multiplex PCR; TCRdb's table is partial and in-frame only. Clone size and the V and J calls come from that table; the DNA yielded D and trimming. The repertoire has about 200,000 clones, 82% of them found once; the top ten carry 4% to 6.5%. In terms of age and location, participants ranged from roughly 18 to 89 years and lived in approximately 26 US areas. Assignment of participants to cohorts was predicated upon participant-reported clinical history. This clone was observed a handful of times. Material for sequencing was PBMCs or T cells enriched from blood (not recorded which). This clonotype was sampled from a woman aged 60-75 years with acute COVID-19.

The CDR3 here is CSASRGGYTF. CDR3 nucleotides: TGCAGTGCTAGCAGGGGTGGCTACACCTTC. The rearrangement uses TRBV20-1 and TRBJ1-2, with TRBD1 as a possible D gene (6 bases). Trimming shortened V by 3 bases and J by 7 bases, and 6 bases separated the two germline ends. This CDR3 has 10 residues. CDR1 and CDR2 from the germline V gene are DFQATT and SNEGSKA (reference sequence).